This T cell receptor (beta chain) was sequenced during a study of T cells in Graves' hyperthyroidism and ophthalmopathy. The study excluded patients with uncontrolled infection, other autoimmune disease, pregnancy or lactation. TCR beta CDR3 sequences were amplified from RNA transcripts. A set of HTBI primers served as the primers for a first-round RT-PCR of the TCR CDR3. TCRdb independently ran MiXCR on the multiplex PCR reads; one entry per CDR3 protein. The repertoire includes approximately 400,000 distinct CDR3 sequences, roughly 25% of them detected once, and roughly 80% sits in the top ten. The germline CDR1 and CDR2 sequences are KGHDR and SFDVKD. The CDR3 sequence is 18 residues long. Trimming shortened V by 3 bases and J by 4 bases, and 22 bases separated the two germline ends.

The receptor's source is a man between 50 and 59 years old with Graves' hyperthyroidism. The sample was blood. This sequence joins TRBV24-1 and TRBJ2-3, with D perhaps assigned TRBD1 or TRBD2 (10 bases each). Written as DNA, the CDR3 is TGTGCCACCAGTGATCCGGACAGGGGGACTAGCGCCTCAGATACGCAGTATTTT. Its protein is CATSDPDRGTSASDTQYF.